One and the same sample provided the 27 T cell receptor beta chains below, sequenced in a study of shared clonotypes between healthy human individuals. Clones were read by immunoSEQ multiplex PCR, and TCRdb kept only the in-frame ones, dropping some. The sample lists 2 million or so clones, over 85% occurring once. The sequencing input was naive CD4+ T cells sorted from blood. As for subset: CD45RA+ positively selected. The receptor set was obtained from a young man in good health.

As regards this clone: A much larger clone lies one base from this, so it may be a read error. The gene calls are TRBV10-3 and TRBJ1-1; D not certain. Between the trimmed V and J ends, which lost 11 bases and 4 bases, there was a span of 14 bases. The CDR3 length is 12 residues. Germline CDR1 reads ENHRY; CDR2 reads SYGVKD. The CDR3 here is CAVTGDFTEAFF. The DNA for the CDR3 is TGTGCCGTCACTGGGGATTTCACTGAAGCTTTCTTT.

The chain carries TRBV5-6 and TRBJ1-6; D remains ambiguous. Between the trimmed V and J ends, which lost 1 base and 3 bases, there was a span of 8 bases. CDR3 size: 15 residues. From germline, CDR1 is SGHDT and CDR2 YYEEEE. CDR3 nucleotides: TGTGCCAGCAGCTTGAGGCCAGGCTATAATTCACCCCTCCACTTT. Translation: CASSLRPGYNSPLHF.

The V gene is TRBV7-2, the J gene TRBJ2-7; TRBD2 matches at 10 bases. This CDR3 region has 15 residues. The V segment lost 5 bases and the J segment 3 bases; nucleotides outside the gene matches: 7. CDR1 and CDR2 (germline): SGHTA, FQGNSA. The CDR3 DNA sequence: TGTGCCAGCAGCGCACGGTCTAGCGGGAGCTACGAGCAGTACTTC. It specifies CASSARSSGSYEQYF.

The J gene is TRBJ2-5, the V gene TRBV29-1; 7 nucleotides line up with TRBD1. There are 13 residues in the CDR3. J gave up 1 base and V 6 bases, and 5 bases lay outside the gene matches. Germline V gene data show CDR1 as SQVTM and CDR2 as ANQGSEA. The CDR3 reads CSVQTGAQETQYF. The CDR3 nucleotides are TGCAGCGTACAAACAGGGGCCCAAGAGACCCAGTACTTC.

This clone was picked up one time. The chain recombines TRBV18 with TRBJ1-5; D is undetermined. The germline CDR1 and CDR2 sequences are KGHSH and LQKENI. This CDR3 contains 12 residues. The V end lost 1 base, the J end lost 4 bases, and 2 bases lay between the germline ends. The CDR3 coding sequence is TGTGCCAGCTCACCACAAAATCAGCCCCAGCATTTT. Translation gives CASSPQNQPQHF.

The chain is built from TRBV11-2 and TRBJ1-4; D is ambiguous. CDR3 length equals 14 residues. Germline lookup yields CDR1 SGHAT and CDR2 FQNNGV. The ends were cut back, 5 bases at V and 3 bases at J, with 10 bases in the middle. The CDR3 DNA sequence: TGTGCCAGCAGCGCAGCGAGGGCTAATGAAAAACTGTTTTTT. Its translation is CASSAARANEKLFF.

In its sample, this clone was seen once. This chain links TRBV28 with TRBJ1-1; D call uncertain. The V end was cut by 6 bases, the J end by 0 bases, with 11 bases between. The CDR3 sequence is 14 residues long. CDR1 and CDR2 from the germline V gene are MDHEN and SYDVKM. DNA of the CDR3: TGTGCCAGCAGCACGAACGCTATGAACACTGAAGCTTTCTTT. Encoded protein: CASSTNAMNTEAFF.

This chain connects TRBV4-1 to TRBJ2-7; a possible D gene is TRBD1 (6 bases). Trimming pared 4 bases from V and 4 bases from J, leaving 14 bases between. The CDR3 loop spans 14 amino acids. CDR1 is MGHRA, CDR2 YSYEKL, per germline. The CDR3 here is CASSPPGTKYEQYF. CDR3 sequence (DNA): TGCGCCAGCAGCCCCCCGGGGACAAAGTACGAGCAGTACTTC.

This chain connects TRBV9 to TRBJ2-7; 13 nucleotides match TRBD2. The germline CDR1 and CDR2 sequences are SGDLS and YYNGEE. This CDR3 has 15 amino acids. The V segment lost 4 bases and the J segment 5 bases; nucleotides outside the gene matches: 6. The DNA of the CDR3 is TGTGCCAGCAGCAATGGACTAGCGGGAGCCCACGAGCAGTACTTC. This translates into CASSNGLAGAHEQYF.

The CDR3 loop is CASSPSSGGYINSYEQYF. As DNA, the CDR3 is TGTGCCAGCTCACCATCTAGCGGGGGCTACATAAACTCCTACGAGCAGTACTTC. The chain uses TRBV18 and TRBJ2-7; 10 bases fit TRBD2. V shed 2 bases, J shed 0 bases, and the junction held 10 bases outside the gene matches. CDR3 length equals 18 residues. Germline CDR1 is KGHSH and CDR2 is LQKENI.

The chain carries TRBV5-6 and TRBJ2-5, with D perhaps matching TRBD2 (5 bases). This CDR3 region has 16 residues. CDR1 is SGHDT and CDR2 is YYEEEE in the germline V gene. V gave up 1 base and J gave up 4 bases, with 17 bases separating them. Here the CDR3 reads CASSLWRLPLSETQYF. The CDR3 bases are TGTGCCAGCAGCTTGTGGAGGTTACCCCTTTCAGAGACCCAGTACTTC.

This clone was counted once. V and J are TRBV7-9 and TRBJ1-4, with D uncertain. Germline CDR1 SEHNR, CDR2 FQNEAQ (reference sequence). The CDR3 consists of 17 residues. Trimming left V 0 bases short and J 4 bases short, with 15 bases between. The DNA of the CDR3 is TGTGCCAGCAGCTTAGCGGGTTGGGCAGGCATTAATGAAAAACTGTTTTTT. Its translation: CASSLAGWAGINEKLFF.

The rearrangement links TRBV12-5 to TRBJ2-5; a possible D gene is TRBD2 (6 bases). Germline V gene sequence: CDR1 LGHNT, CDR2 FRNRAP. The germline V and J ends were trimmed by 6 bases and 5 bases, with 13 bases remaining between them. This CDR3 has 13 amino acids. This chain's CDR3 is CASGGDGGETQYF. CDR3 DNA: TGTGCTAGTGGCGGGGACGGAGGGGAGACCCAGTACTTC.

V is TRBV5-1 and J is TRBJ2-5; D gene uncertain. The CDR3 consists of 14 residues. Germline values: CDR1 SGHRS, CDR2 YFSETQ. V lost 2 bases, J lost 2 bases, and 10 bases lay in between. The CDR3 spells CASSFGTEQETQYF. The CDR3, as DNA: TGCGCCAGCAGCTTCGGTACGGAACAAGAGACCCAGTACTTC.

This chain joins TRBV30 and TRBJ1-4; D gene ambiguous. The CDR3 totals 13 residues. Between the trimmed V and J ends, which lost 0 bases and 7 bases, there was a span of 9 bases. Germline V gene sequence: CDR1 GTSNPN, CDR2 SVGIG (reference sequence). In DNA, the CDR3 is TGTGCCTGGAGTGTTGCCGGAGTTGAAAAACTGTTTTTT. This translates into CAWSVAGVEKLFF.

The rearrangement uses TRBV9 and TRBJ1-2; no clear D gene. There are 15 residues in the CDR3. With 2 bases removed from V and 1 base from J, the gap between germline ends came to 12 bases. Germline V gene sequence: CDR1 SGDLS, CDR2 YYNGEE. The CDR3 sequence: CASSVQDQLNYGYTF. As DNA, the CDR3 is TGTGCCAGCAGCGTCCAGGACCAACTTAACTATGGCTACACCTTC.

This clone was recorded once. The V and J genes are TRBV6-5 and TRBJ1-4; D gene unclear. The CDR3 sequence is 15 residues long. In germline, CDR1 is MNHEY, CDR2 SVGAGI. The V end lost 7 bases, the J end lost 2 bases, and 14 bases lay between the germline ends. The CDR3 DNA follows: TGTGCCAGCAAAGAGAGTTGGCAGACTAATGAAAAACTGTTTTTT. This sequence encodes CASKESWQTNEKLFF.

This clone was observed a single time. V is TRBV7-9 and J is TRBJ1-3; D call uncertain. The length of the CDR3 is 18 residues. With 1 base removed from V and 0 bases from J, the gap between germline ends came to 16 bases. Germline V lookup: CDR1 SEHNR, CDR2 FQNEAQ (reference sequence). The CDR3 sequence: CASSLGVDSLRSGNTIYF. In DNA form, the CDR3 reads TGTGCCAGCAGCTTAGGGGTGGACTCTTTGCGCTCTGGAAACACCATATATTTT.

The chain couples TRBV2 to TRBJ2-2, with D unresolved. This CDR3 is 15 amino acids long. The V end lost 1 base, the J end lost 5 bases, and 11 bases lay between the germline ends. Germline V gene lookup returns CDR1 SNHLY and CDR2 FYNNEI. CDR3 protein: CASSEGSSRTGELFF. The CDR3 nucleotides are TGTGCCAGCAGTGAAGGATCTTCGCGGACCGGGGAGCTGTTTTTT.

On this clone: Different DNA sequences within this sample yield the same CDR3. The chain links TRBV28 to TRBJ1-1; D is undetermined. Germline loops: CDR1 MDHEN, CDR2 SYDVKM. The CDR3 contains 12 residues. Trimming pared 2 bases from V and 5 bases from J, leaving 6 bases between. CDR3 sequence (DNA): TGTGCCAGCAGTTTAAAAGGGACTGAAGCTTTCTTT. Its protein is CASSLKGTEAFF.

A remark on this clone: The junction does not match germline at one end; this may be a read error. The CDR3 nucleotides are TGTGCCAGCAGTTTCCGGGTCCGATCCCCGGATTTT. Protein product: CASSFRVRSPDF. The chain links TRBV2 to TRBJ1-3; D unclear. The CDR3 runs to 12 residues. Germline lookup yields CDR1 SNHLY and CDR2 FYNNEI.

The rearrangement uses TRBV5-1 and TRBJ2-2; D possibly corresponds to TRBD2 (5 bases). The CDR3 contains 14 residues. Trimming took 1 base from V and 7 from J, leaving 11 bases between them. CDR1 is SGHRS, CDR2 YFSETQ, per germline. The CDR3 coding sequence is TGCGCCAGCAGCTTGCAGAGGGCGGACGGGGAGCTGTTTTTT. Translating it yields CASSLQRADGELFF. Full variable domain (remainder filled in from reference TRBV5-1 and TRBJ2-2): KAGVTQTPRYLIKTRGQQVTLSCSPISGHRSVSWYQQTPGQGLQFLFEYFSETQRNKGNFPGRFSGRQFSNSRSEMNVSTLELGDSALYLCASSLQRADGELFFGEGSRLTVL.

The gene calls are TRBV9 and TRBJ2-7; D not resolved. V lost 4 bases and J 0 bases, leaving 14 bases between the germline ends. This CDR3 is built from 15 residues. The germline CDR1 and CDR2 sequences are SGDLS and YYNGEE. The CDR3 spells CASSPQSSISYEQYF. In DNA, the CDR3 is TGTGCCAGCAGCCCCCAGTCATCCATCTCCTACGAGCAGTACTTC. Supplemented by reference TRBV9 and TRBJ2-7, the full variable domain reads DSGVTQTPKHLITATGQRVTLRCSPRSGDLSVYWYQQSLDQGLQFLIQYYNGEERAKGNILERFSAQQFPDLHSELNLSSLELGDSALYFCASSPQSSISYEQYFGPGTRLTVT.

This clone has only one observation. CDR3 sequence: CAITEVGAGYGYTF. The CDR3 DNA reads as TGTGCCATCACCGAGGTGGGGGCGGGCTATGGCTACACCTTC. The J gene is TRBJ1-2, the V gene TRBV10-3, with D possibly being TRBD1 (6 bases). This CDR3 is 14 amino acids long. Germline values: CDR1 ENHRY, CDR2 SYGVKD. V lost 7 bases to trimming and J lost 4 bases, with 16 bases between them.

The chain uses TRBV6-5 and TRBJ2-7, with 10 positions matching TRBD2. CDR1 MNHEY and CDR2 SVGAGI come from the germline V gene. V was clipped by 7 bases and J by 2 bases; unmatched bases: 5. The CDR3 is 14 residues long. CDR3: CASTSGGGPYEQYF. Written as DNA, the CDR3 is TGTGCCAGCACCAGCGGGGGGGGGCCCTACGAGCAGTACTTC.

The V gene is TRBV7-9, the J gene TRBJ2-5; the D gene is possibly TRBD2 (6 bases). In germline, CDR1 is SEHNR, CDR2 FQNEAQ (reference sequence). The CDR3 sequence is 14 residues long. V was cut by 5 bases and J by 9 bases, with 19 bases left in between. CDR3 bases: TGTGCCAGCAGCCACCTAGCGCGGGTGGGGTCCCAGTACTTC. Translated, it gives CASSHLARVGSQYF.

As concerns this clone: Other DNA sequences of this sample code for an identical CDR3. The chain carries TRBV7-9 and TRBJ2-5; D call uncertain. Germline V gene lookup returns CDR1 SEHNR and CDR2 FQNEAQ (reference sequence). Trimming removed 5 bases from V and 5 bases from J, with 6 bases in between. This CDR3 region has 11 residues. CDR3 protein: CASSPAETQYF. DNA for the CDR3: TGTGCCAGCAGCCCCGCGGAGACCCAGTACTTC.